One TCR beta chain is described in this entry. Its antigen remains unidentified. Quantitative molecular-barcoded 5'-RACE generated the TCR beta libraries. Each CDR3 protein is one row after TCRdb ran MiXCR on the 5' RACE reads. Seen here are some 250,000 distinct CDR3 sequences, 20% to 30% observed once, and the top ten hold approximately 0.61%. The sample belongs to a study of CD8 T cells in ankylosing spondylitis. Study conclusions and caveats: Seemingly characteristic of ankylosing spondylitis blood was a TCR beta motif consisting of roughly 8 highly homologous variants. The authors found the disease-linked clones to be CD8+ and relatively rare in peripheral blood.

The CDR3 is made up of 13 amino acids. The V end was cut by 5 bases, the J end by 5 bases, with 10 bases between. The receptor was derived from a male donor with ankylosing spondylitis or in good health (not recorded which). The sample comprised blood, either unsorted or a sorted T cell fraction (not recorded which). The chain links TRBV12-3 or TRBV12-4 to TRBJ2-1; D is perhaps TRBD2 (5 bases). The CDR3 bases are TGTGCCAGCAGTCGTCGGGAAAACAATGAGCAGTTCTTC. Translating it yields CASSRRENNEQFF.